The text below deals with one T cell receptor beta chain. The data are from a study of cytomegalovirus exposure and HLA in healthy donors. The PCR made use of 60 Vbeta and 13 Jbeta primers. Clones were read by immunoSEQ multiplex PCR, and TCRdb kept only the in-frame ones, dropping some. The sample includes a few hundred thousand clones, around 80% of them seen just once. The CDR3 consists of 13 residues. Trimming left V 4 bases short and J 5 bases short, with 6 bases between. Germline V gene lookup returns CDR1 MDHEN and CDR2 SYDVKM. Material for sequencing was PBMCs. The clonotype comes from a woman aged 60-75 years in good health and CMV-seropositive. The chain combines TRBV28 with TRBJ1-6; D ambiguous. The CDR3 nucleotides read TGTGCCAGCAGTTGGGAGAATAATTCACCCCTCCACTTT. Its protein product is CASSWENNSPLHF.